The clone carrying this T cell receptor (beta chain) was counted once. Its antigen is not identified. The CDR3 is 18 residues long. The germline gives CDR1 LGHNA, CDR2 YNFKEQ. Trimming left V 4 bases short and J 3 bases short, with 21 bases between. This sample is drawn from a study of T cell responses to AZD1222 COVID-19 vaccine. Whole-study results and caveats: CD4 TCRs covered the whole spike, strongest at regions 160-218 and 743-854. Of spike-specific TCRs, nearly half reportedly target regions left unmutated in variants. Only five or six individuals given AZD1222 were seropositive at baseline.

TCRdb keeps only in-frame clones here, not all; method: immunoSEQ multiplex PCR. The table lists 200,000 to 250,000 clones, roughly 91% of them singletons. The chain links TRBV4-2 to TRBJ2-2, with TRBD1 as a possible D gene (6 bases). The specimen was peripheral blood, collected on day 0 of MenACWY control vaccination. This TCR was sampled from an adult in good health. The CDR3 sequence: CASSRKKPGQGYTGELFF. CDR3 DNA sequence: TGTGCCAGCAGCCGCAAAAAGCCGGGACAAGGATACACCGGGGAGCTGTTTTTT.